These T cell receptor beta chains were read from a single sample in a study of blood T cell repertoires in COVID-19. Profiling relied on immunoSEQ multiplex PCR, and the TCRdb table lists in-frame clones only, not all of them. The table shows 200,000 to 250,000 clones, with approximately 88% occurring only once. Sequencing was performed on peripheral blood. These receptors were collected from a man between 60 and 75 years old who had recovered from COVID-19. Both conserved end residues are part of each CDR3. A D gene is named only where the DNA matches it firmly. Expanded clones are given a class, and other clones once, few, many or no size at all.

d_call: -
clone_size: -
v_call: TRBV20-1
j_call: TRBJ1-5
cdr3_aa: CSASLADGGAYQPQHF
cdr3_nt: TGCAGTGCTAGTCTGGCCGACGGGGGGGCCTATCAGCCCCAGCATTTT

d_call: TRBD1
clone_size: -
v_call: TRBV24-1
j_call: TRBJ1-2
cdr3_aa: CATSDLQGEEVYGYTF
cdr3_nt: TGTGCCACCAGTGATTTGCAGGGGGAGGAGGTCTATGGCTACACCTTC

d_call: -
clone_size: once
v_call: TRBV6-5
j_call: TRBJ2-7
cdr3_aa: CASSYGPAYEQYF
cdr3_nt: TGTGCCAGCAGTTACGGGCCTGCCTACGAGCAGTACTTC

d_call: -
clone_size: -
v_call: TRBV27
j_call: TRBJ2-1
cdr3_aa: CASSLAGRSSYNEQFF
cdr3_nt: TGTGCCAGCAGTTTAGCGGGACGGAGCTCCTACAATGAGCAGTTCTTC

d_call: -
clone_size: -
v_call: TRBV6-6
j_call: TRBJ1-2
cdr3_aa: CASSYVDRLNYGYTF
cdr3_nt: TGTGCCAGCAGTTACGTGGACAGATTAAACTATGGCTACACCTTC

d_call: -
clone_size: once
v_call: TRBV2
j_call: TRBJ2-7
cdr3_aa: CASRTTSYRGYEQYF
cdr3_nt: TGTGCCAGCAGGACCACGAGTTACCGAGGCTACGAGCAGTACTTC

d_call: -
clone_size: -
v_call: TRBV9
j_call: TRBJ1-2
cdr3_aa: CASSVESGYGYTF
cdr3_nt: TGTGCCAGCAGCGTAGAGTCAGGCTATGGCTACACCTTC

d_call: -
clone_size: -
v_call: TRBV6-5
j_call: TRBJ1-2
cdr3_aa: CASSRHRDGYTF
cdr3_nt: TGTGCCAGCAGTAGACACAGGGACGGCTACACCTTC

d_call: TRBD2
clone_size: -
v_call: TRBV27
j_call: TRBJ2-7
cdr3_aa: CASSLLAGVNYGEQYF
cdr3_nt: TGTGCCAGCAGTTTATTAGCGGGAGTGAACTACGGGGAGCAGTACTTC

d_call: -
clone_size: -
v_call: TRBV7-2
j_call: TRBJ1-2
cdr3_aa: CASSSQGYGYTF
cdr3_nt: TGTGCCAGCAGCTCCCAGGGGTATGGCTACACCTTC

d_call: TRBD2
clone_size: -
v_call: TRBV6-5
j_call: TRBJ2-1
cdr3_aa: CATQFSGDNEQFF
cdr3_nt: TGTGCCACTCAATTTAGCGGGGACAATGAGCAGTTCTTC

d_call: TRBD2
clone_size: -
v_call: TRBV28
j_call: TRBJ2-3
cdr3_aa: CASTNSGTPRTDTQYF
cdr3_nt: TGTGCCAGCACTAATAGCGGGACCCCGAGGACAGATACGCAGTATTTT

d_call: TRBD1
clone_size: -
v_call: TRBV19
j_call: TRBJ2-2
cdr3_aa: CASTTTGGITGELFF
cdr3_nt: TGTGCCAGTACCACGACAGGGGGTATCACCGGGGAGCTGTTTTTT

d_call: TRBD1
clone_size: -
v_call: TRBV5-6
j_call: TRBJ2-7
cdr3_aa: CASALPGTGGEEQYF
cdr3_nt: TGTGCCAGCGCCCTCCCCGGGACAGGGGGGGAAGAGCAGTACTTC

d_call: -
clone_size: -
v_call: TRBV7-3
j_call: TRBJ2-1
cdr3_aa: CASSLLGDEQFF
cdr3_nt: TGTGCCAGCAGCCTACTCGGGGATGAGCAGTTCTTC